This T cell receptor (beta chain) comes out of a study of blood T cell repertoires in COVID-19. This CDR3 is built from 11 residues. CDR1 is MDHEN and CDR2 is SYDVKM in the germline V gene. Trimming stripped 3 bases from V and 9 bases from J, with 7 bases between. Repertoires were generated with immunoSEQ multiplex PCR, while TCRdb's copy carries only in-frame clones and drops some. The sample lists under 350,000 clones, 86% seen once, with around 4.4% in the top ten. J is TRBJ2-3 and V is TRBV28, with D hard to call. Input material: PBMCs or T cells enriched from blood (not recorded which). The sequence was obtained from a woman aged 40 to 55 with acute COVID-19. CDR3 region: CASSFGPTQYF. The CDR3 DNA reads TGTGCCAGCAGTTTTGGGCCAACGCAGTATTTT.